These 15 T cell receptor beta chains came from one sample sequenced in a study of T cells in Graves' hyperthyroidism and ophthalmopathy. RNA transcripts served as the template for amplifying TCR beta CDR3 regions. A set of HTBI primers served as the primers for a first-round RT-PCR of the TCR CDR3. TCRdb redid the calling of the multiplex PCR reads with MiXCR, one entry per CDR3 protein. The table records 480,000 or so distinct CDR3 sequences, about 45% of them present only once. Sequenced material: peripheral blood or thyroid tissue (not recorded which). Receptors originate from an adult woman with Graves' disease, either hyperthyroidism or ophthalmopathy (not recorded which).

This chain joins TRBV20-1 and TRBJ1-6; D is unresolved. The CDR3 length is 13 residues. Germline V CDR1 and CDR2: DFQATT, SNEGSKA (reference sequence). Trimming stripped 5 bases from V and 7 bases from J, with 12 bases between. CDR3 bases: TGCAGTGCTTATACCCGGGTAAATTCACCCCTCCACTTT. Translation: CSAYTRVNSPLHF.

Ten or more counts support this clonotype. This chain uses TRBV29-1 with TRBJ2-7, with D unresolved. The CDR3 is 11 residues long. Germline V lookup: CDR1 SQVTM, CDR2 ANQGSEA. Trimming removed 6 bases from V and 2 bases from J, with 8 bases in between. The CDR3 DNA is TGCAGCGTGGGCGGTACCTACGAGCAGTACTTC. Its translation: CSVGGTYEQYF.

The chain has TRBV29-1 and TRBJ2-5; TRBD2 aligns across 12 bases. CDR1 SQVTM and CDR2 ANQGSEA come from the germline V gene. After removal of 4 bases from V and 2 bases from J, the junction contained 2 bases not matched to a gene. This CDR3 region has 14 residues. The CDR3 region is CSVAGLAGQETQYF. The CDR3 DNA follows: TGCAGCGTTGCCGGACTAGCGGGGCAAGAGACCCAGTACTTC. Supplemented by reference TRBV29-1 and TRBJ2-5, the full variable domain reads SAVISQKPSRDICQRGTSLTIQCQVDSQVTMMFWYRQQPGQSLTLIATANQGSEATYESGFVIDKFPISRPNLTFSTLTVSNMSPEDSSIYLCSVAGLAGQETQYFGPGTRLLVL.

This clonotype appeared many times. This chain uses TRBV24-1 with TRBJ1-2; unclear D gene. The CDR3 has 13 amino acids. Germline-derived CDR1 and CDR2 are KGHDR and SFDVKD. V was trimmed by 12 bases and J by 2 bases, leaving 15 bases between them. This CDR3 reads CASQAAGNYGYTF. As DNA, the CDR3 is TGTGCCTCCCAGGCCGCGGGGAACTATGGCTACACCTTC.

This clonotype was seen only once. The chain has TRBV5-1 and TRBJ2-3, with a tentative D call TRBD2 (6 bases). Germline CDR1 SGHRS, CDR2 YFSETQ. With 0 bases removed from V and 3 bases from J, the gap between germline ends came to 11 bases. CDR3 length equals 15 residues. CDR3 bases: TGCGCCAGCAGCTTGGAGGGACTGACTACAGATACGCAGTATTTT. It is translated as CASSLEGLTTDTQYF.

This clonotype was found many times. J is TRBJ1-1 and V is TRBV20-1, with 9 bases fitting TRBD1. Unmatched junction bases numbered 4, after V lost 4 bases and J lost 1 base. The CDR3 is 14 amino acids. In germline, CDR1 is DFQATT, CDR2 SNEGSKA (reference sequence). The CDR3 spells CSAKNRGPNTEAFF. The CDR3 DNA sequence: TGCAGTGCTAAAAACAGGGGGCCGAACACTGAAGCTTTCTTT.

The rearrangement joins TRBV10-1 to TRBJ2-1; 10 bases fit TRBD2. J was trimmed by 8 bases and V by 0 bases; bases with no gene match: 7. Germline V gives CDR1 WNHNN, CDR2 SYGVQD (reference sequence). This CDR3 spans 16 amino acids. The chain's CDR3 is CASSESSGRANDEQFF. The DNA for the CDR3 is TGCGCCAGCAGTGAGTCGAGCGGGAGGGCCAACGATGAGCAGTTCTTC.

The table lists this clonotype with many counts. The CDR3 coding sequence is TGTGCCAGCAGCTTGGTGGGGACTAGTGAGACCCAGTACTTC. It yields the protein CASSLVGTSETQYF. The rearrangement links TRBV5-4 to TRBJ2-5, with TRBD2 matching 8 bases. Germline CDR1 is SGHNT and CDR2 is YYREEE (reference sequence). The CDR3 spans 14 residues. The V gene end was trimmed by 0 bases and the J gene end by 5 bases; junction bases not matched to a gene: 3.

V gene TRBV9 combines with J gene TRBJ1-6; 9 nucleotides match TRBD1. CDR3 length equals 15 residues. Trimming at V came to 4 bases and at J to 10 bases, leaving 9 bases not matched to a gene. Looked up from germline, CDR1 is SGDLS and CDR2 is YYNGEE. CDR3 in DNA: TGTGCCAGCAGCAGAGGACAGGGGAGACACTCACCCCTCCACTTT. Protein sequence: CASSRGQGRHSPLHF. The entire variable domain, with the rest obtained from reference TRBV9 and TRBJ1-6, is as follows: DSGVTQTPKHLITATGQRVTLRCSPRSGDLSVYWYQQSLDQGLQFLIQYYNGEERAKGNILERFSAQQFPDLHSELNLSSLELGDSALYFCASSRGQGRHSPLHFGNGTRLTVT.

The rearrangement joins TRBV6-2 or TRBV6-3 to TRBJ1-5, with D unclear. This CDR3 region has 15 residues. CDR1 is MNHEY, CDR2 SVGEGT, per germline. Trimming took 4 bases from V and 1 from J, leaving 11 bases between them. In DNA, the CDR3 is TGTGCCAGCAGTTTCCAGATCGGGAGCAATCAGCCCCAGCATTTT. It encodes CASSFQIGSNQPQHF.

This chain joins TRBV20-1 and TRBJ1-6; 7 bases map to TRBD1. V was pared by 2 bases and J by 4 bases, with 2 bases of the junction left unmatched. From germline, CDR1 is DFQATT and CDR2 SNEGSKA (reference sequence). This CDR3 comprises 14 residues. CDR3 nucleotide sequence: TGCAGTGCTAGACTGACAGGGTATAATTCACCCCTCCACTTT. Its translation: CSARLTGYNSPLHF.

The sample holds many counts of this clonotype. The chain carries TRBV5-1 and TRBJ2-3; D might be TRBD2 (5 bases). This CDR3 comprises 14 residues. Germline lookup yields CDR1 SGHRS and CDR2 YFSETQ. V lost 1 base, J lost 4 bases, and 10 bases lay in between. The CDR3 here is CASSLTSGADTQYF. The CDR3 DNA follows: TGCGCCAGCAGCTTGACTAGTGGCGCAGATACGCAGTATTTT.

The table lists this clonotype with many counts. V usage is TRBV20-1 and J usage is TRBJ2-7, with 12 bases identical to TRBD2. Germline V lookup: CDR1 DFQATT, CDR2 SNEGSKA (reference sequence). V trimming: 6 bases; J trimming: 4 bases; junction bases outside the gene matches: 10. This CDR3 comprises 15 residues. CDR3 coding DNA: TGCAGTGCACCCGACCTAGCGGGAGGGGGGTACGAGCAGTACTTC. It specifies CSAPDLAGGGYEQYF.

The rearrangement joins TRBV7-2 to TRBJ2-2; tentative D call: TRBD2 (6 bases). V was pared by 3 bases and J by 7 bases, with 12 bases between. The CDR3 spans 14 residues. In germline, CDR1 is SGHTA, CDR2 FQGNSA. The CDR3 DNA reads as TGTGCCAGCAGCTTCCTACTAGCTGACGGGGAGCTGTTTTTT. It specifies CASSFLLADGELFF.

J is TRBJ1-4 and V is TRBV7-8; tentative D call: TRBD1 (5 bases). Trimming took off 4 bases at V and 8 bases at J, with 20 bases between the two ends. The CDR3 is 16 residues long. Germline CDR1 reads SGHVS; CDR2 reads FQNEAQ. The CDR3 DNA reads TGTGCCAGCAGCTCCCGCTTGGGGCGTAAGGGCGAAAAACTGTTTTTT. As protein: CASSSRLGRKGEKLFF.